The present T cell receptor beta chain was sequenced within a study of cytomegalovirus exposure and HLA in healthy donors. Details on this clone: The antigen is unknown.

General observations from the study: A later analysis showed HLA-associated TCR beta chains outstripping equally common others in clonal expansion.

The PCR employed 60 Vbeta primers together with 13 Jbeta primers. The assay was immunoSEQ multiplex PCR, and TCRdb's table has in-frame clones only and misses some. This table lists about 130,000 clones. The source of this sequence is a man aged 18 to 29 in good health and CMV-seronegative. The sequenced sample was PBMCs.

The CDR3: CASSSYRESNQPQHF. The CDR3 region has the DNA TGTGCCAGCAGCTCCTACAGGGAAAGCAATCAGCCCCAGCATTTT. The gene calls are TRBV7-8 and TRBJ1-5; TRBD1 might be the D (6 bases). The CDR3 is made up of 15 amino acids. Trimming pared 4 bases from V and 1 base from J, leaving 11 bases between. Germline CDR1 is SGHVS and CDR2 is FQNEAQ. Based on the CDR3 plus reference TRBV7-8 and TRBJ1-5, the full variable domain is GAGVSQSPRYKVAKRGQDVALRCDPISGHVSLFWYQQALGQGPEFLTYFQNEAQLDKSGLPSDRFFAERPEGSVSTLKIQRTQQEDSAVYLCASSSYRESNQPQHFGDGTRLSIL.